This T cell receptor beta chain derives from a study of regulatory dendritic cells for organ transplantation. Allogeneic regulatory or mature dendritic cells were co-cultured for 5 days with CFSE-labeled sorted T cells at 1:10. For this clone: Its target is unknown.

CDR3 length: 14 amino acids. Germline V gene data show CDR1 as MNHNY and CDR2 as SVGAGI (reference sequence). Trimming took 6 bases from V and 6 from J; bases not matched to a gene: 7. Data came from immunoSEQ multiplex PCR; TCRdb stores just in-frame clones and leaves some out. The table shows fewer than 20,000 clones, with around 80% occurring only once. The TCR was taken from a human donor in good health. The rearrangement links TRBV6-6 to TRBJ1-5, with TRBD1 matching 8 bases. Material: memory CD4+ T cells from blood cultured with regulatory dendritic cells. Regarding subset: CD45RO+ memory T cells. CDR3 protein: CASRDRVGGQPQHF. In DNA, the CDR3 is TGTGCCAGCAGGGACAGGGTTGGTGGTCAGCCCCAGCATTTT.